This T cell receptor (beta chain) appears in the sequencing data of a study of T cell responses to AZD1222 COVID-19 vaccine. Unmatched junction bases numbered 8, after V lost 4 bases and J lost 5 bases. The length of the CDR3 is 16 residues. Per germline, CDR1 LGHDT and CDR2 YNNKEL (reference sequence). This clone was observed a handful of times. Profiling relied on immunoSEQ multiplex PCR, and the TCRdb table lists in-frame clones only, not all of them. The sample has approximately 100,000 clones; around 87% are singletons. The input for sequencing was peripheral blood, taken 28 days after the second AZD1222 dose. This chain uses TRBV3-1 (or the pseudogene TRBV3-2) with TRBJ2-6; TRBD1 matches 7 bases. The receptor was derived from an adult who received the AZD1222 COVID-19 vaccine. CDR3 region: CASSPPRGPRANVLTF. Written as DNA, the CDR3 is TGTGCCAGCAGCCCTCCAAGGGGGCCGAGGGCCAACGTCCTGACTTTC.